This T cell receptor beta chain was found in a study of cytomegalovirus exposure and HLA in healthy donors. 60 Vbeta and 13 Jbeta primers were used in PCR. TCRdb keeps only in-frame clones here, not all; method: immunoSEQ multiplex PCR. This table holds approximately 130,000 clones, around 85% found once. General study results and limits: Analysis was performed later, and it showed HLA-associated TCR beta chains to be more clonally expanded than equally common others. High sensitivity and specificity were reportedly achieved when the classifier diagnosed cytomegalovirus status.

This clone was seen a handful of times. Its target is unknown. V was pared by 4 bases and J by 10 bases, with 15 bases between. The CDR3 extends over 14 amino acids. Germline V gives CDR1 SGHRS, CDR2 YFSETQ. The sequencing sample was made of PBMCs. The sequence was collected from a boy between 10 and 17 years old in good health and CMV-seronegative. The chain couples TRBV5-1 to TRBJ1-6; D remains unclear. CDR3 sequence reads: CASSEGGLVSPLHF. DNA of the CDR3: TGCGCCAGCAGCGAGGGAGGGTTGGTGTCACCCCTCCACTTT.